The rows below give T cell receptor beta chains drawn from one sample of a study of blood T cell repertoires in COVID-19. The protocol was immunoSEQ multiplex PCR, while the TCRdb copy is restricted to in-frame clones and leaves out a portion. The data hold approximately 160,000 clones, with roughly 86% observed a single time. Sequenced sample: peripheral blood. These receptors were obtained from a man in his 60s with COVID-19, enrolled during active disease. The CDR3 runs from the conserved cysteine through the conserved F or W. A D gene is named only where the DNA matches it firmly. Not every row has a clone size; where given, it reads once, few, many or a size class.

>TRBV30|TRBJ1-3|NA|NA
TGTGCCTGGAGAGGGGGTAGGAGCTCTGGAAACACCATATATTTT
CAWRGGRSSGNTIYF
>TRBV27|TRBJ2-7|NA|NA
TGTGCCAGCAGTCCCCGCAGGGGTCCCTACGAGCAGTACTTC
CASSPRRGPYEQYF
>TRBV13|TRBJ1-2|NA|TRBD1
TGTGCCAGCAGCTTAAGACAGGGAGTCAAAGGCTACACCTTC
CASSLRQGVKGYTF
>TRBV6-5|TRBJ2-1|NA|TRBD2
TGTGCCAGCAGTTTTCGACTAGCGGCTTACAATGAGCAGTTCTTC
CASSFRLAAYNEQFF
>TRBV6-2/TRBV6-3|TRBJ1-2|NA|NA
TGTGCCAGCAGTTACGGTAACCAGGGTACCAACTATGGCTACACCTTC
CASSYGNQGTNYGYTF
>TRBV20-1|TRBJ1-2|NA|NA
TGCAGTGCGGGGGCAGACTATGGCTACACCTTC
CSAGADYGYTF
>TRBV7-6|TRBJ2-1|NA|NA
TGTGCCAGCAGCTTAGTCCAGGGTGAGAGTTCGAGGATTGAGCAGTTCTTC
CASSLVQGESSRIEQFF
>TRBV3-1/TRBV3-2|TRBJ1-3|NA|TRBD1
TGTGCCAGCAGCCTCACAGGGGGGGCTGGAAACACCATATATTTT
CASSLTGGAGNTIYF
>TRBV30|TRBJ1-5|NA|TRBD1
TGTGCCTGGAGTCGCTCAGGGACAGGGGGGAATCAGCCCCAGCATTTT
CAWSRSGTGGNQPQHF
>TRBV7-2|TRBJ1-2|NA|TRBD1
TGTGCCAGCAGCCCAGGGGGACAGGGGGCGCTGGGCTACACCTTC
CASSPGGQGALGYTF
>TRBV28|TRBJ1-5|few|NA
TGTGCCAGCAGTTTTCCCCGACACAATCAGCCCCAGCATTTT
CASSFPRHNQPQHF
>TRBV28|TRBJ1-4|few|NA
TGTGCCAGCAGTCTCGGAGGTGATGAAAAACTGTTTTTT
CASSLGGDEKLFF
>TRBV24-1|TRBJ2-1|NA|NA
TGTGCCACCAGTGAATTCACGGGGATCAGGAGAGAGCAGTTCTTC
CATSEFTGIRREQFF
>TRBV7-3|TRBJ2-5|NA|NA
TGTGCCAGCAGTCCAGGGGCGCTTCCTAAAGAGACCCAGTACTTC
CASSPGALPKETQYF
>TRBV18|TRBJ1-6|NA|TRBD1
TGTGCCAGCTCGGGGGACAGCTCCTATAATTCACCCCTCCACTTT
CASSGDSSYNSPLHF
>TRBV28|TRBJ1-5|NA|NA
TGTGCCAGCAGTTCCCTCCTCAGGGCAAGCAATCAGCCCCAGCATTTT
CASSSLLRASNQPQHF
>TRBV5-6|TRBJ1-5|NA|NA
TGTGCCAGCAGCTCAGGACAGCGGAATCAGCCCCAGCATTTT
CASSSGQRNQPQHF
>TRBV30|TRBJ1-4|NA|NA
TGTGCCTGGAGTGTGGGGGCTAAGGAAAAACTGTTTTTT
CAWSVGAKEKLFF
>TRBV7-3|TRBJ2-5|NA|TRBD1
TGTGCCAGCAGCTTAGGGACAGCATCCCAAGAGACCCAGTACTTC
CASSLGTASQETQYF
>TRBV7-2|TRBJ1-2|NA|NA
TGTGCCAGCAGCTTTCCGAATAGGTCAGGACAGCGTGGCTACACCTTC
CASSFPNRSGQRGYTF
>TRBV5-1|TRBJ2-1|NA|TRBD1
TGCGCCAGCAGCTTGGTTACCGGGACAGTCCCCAATGAGCAGTTCTTC
CASSLVTGTVPNEQFF
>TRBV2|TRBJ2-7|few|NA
TGTGCCAGCGCTCAATTACCGGCCTACGAGCAGTACTTC
CASAQLPAYEQYF
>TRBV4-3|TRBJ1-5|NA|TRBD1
TGCGCCAGCAGCCACGGACAGGGTAATCAGCCCCAGCATTTT
CASSHGQGNQPQHF
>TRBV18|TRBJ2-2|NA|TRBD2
TGTGCCAGCTCACCAAATTCGGGGGGATACACCGGGGAGCTGTTTTTT
CASSPNSGGYTGELFF
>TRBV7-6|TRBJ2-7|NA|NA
TGTGCCAGCAGCTCCCTATCGGGGGAACCCTACGAGCAGTACTTC
CASSSLSGEPYEQYF
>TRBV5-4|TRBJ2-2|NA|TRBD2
TGTGCCAGCAGCTTTGGACTAGCGGGGGGAAACACCGGGGAGCTGTTTTTT
CASSFGLAGGNTGELFF
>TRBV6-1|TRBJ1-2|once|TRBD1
TGTGCCAGCAGTGAAGGGACAGGGCCCTATGGCTACACCTTC
CASSEGTGPYGYTF
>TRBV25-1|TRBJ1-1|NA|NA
TGTGCCAGCAGCCGCGGGGGTGGGACTGAAGCTTTCTTT
CASSRGGGTEAFF
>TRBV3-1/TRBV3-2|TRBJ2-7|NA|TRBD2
TGTGCCAGCAGCCCCAGCGGACTAGCGAGTTACGAGCAGTACTTC
CASSPSGLASYEQYF
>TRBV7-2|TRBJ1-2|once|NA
TGTGCCAGCAGCTTAAGTCGGGCTAGCGGCTACACCTTC
CASSLSRASGYTF
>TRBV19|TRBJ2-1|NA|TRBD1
TGTGCCAGTAGTGGAATACCGGGACAGGGGGCCAATGAGCAGTTCTTC
CASSGIPGQGANEQFF
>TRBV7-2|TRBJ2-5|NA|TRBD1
TGTGCCAGCAGCTTAGCGCCCGGGACAGGGACGGGGACCCAGTACTTC
CASSLAPGTGTGTQYF
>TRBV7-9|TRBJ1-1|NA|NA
TGTGCCAGCAGCAAGAAGGAGGATGCCACTGAAGCTTTCTTT
CASSKKEDATEAFF
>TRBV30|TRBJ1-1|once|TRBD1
TGTGCCTGGAGTTTTACAGGGGGGGGTGAAGCTTTCTTT
CAWSFTGGGEAFF
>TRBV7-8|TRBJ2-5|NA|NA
TGTGCCAGCAGCCCAGGGGAGACCCAGTACTTC
CASSPGETQYF
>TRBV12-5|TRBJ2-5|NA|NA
TGTGCTAGTGGCCCCGGACAGCTCCAAGAGACCCAGTACTTC
CASGPGQLQETQYF
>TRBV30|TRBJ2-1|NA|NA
TGTGCCTGGGGGGGGACTCTAACTAATGAGCAGTTCTTC
CAWGGTLTNEQFF
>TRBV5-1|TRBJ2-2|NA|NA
TGCGCCAGCAGCTTGGTAGCTTCGAACACCGGGGAGCTGTTTTTT
CASSLVASNTGELFF
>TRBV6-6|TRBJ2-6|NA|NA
TGTGCCAGCAGGACAACAGGGGAGGCTGGGGCCAACGTCCTGACTTTC
CASRTTGEAGANVLTF
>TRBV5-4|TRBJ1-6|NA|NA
TGTGCCAGCAGCTTGGATCAGGGGAATTCACCCCTCCACTTT
CASSLDQGNSPLHF
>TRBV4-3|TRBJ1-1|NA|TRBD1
TGCGCCAGCAGCCAATGGTGGGACAGGGCGGCGAGTATGAACACTGAAGCTTTCTTT
CASSQWWDRAASMNTEAFF
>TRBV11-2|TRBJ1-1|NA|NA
TGTGCCAGCAGAGAAATCGGGGGAGGCACTGAAGCTTTCTTT
CASREIGGGTEAFF
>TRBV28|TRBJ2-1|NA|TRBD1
TGTGCCAGCAGACCCCGGGACAGGGGCCGCACCCCACTCAATGAGCAGTTCTTC
CASRPRDRGRTPLNEQFF
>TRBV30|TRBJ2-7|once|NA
TGTGCCTGGACCCTCGCGGCCCACACCGGGGTCCCCTACGAGCAGTACTTC
CAWTLAAHTGVPYEQYF
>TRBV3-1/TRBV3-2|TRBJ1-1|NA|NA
TGTGCCAGCGGAGGCACCTGGAACACTGAAGCTTTCTTT
CASGGTWNTEAFF
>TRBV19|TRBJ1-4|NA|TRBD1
TGTGCCAGTAGTAGCTCCGGGACAGGGGGCGCCTCTAATGAAAAACTGTTTTTT
CASSSSGTGGASNEKLFF
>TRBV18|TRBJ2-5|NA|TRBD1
TGTGCCAGCTCGCAAAGACAGGGGCCTCGAGAGACCCAGTACTTC
CASSQRQGPRETQYF
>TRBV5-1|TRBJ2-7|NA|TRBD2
TGCGCCAGCAGCTTGGCTAGCGGGAGTAGTTACGAGCAGTACTTC
CASSLASGSSYEQYF
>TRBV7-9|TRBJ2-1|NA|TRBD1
TGTGCCAGCAGCCAGACGACAGGGGCGGGTGAGCAGTTCTTC
CASSQTTGAGEQFF
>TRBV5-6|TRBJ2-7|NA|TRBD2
TGTGCCAGCAGCCCACCGACTAGCGCAGGCGCCTACGAGCAGTACTTC
CASSPPTSAGAYEQYF
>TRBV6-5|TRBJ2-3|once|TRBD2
TGTGCCAGCAGTTACGCGGGGGATTCAGATACGCAGTATTTT
CASSYAGDSDTQYF
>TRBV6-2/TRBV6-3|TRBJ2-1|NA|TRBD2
TGTGCCAGCAGTTACCAAACTAGCGGGAGAGGCAATGAGCAGTTCTTC
CASSYQTSGRGNEQFF
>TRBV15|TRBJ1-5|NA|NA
TGTGCCACCAGCAGAGATCTCCCTCAGCCCCAGCATTTT
CATSRDLPQPQHF
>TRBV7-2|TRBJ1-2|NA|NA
TGTGCCAGCAGCTTAGACAGTACAGGGAAGGCAAACTATGGCTACACCTTC
CASSLDSTGKANYGYTF